The clone carrying this T cell receptor (beta chain) has just a few counts. The data were taken from a study of control samples from healthy donors and cancer patients. TCRdb's table, derived via immunoSEQ multiplex PCR, lists solely in-frame clones and lacks some. The top ten clones hold about 2% of a sample with roughly 180,000 clones, around 90% of them seen once. The CDR3 extends over 16 amino acids. Trimming cost V 5 bases and J 2 bases, with 16 bases left between them. CDR1 is SGHVS and CDR2 is FQNEAQ in the germline V gene. The receptor comes from a woman in her thirties or forties in good health. The rearrangement joins TRBV7-8 to TRBJ1-5; possibly TRBD1 for D (5 bases). The sample taken for sequencing was blood. CDR3 coding DNA: TGTGCCAGCAGCCTAATGCCAACAGGAGGCAATCAGCCCCAGCATTTT. Protein product: CASSLMPTGGNQPQHF. Looking up the rest from reference TRBV7-8 and TRBJ1-5 gives the full variable domain: GAGVSQSPRYKVAKRGQDVALRCDPISGHVSLFWYQQALGQGPEFLTYFQNEAQLDKSGLPSDRFFAERPEGSVSTLKIQRTQQEDSAVYLCASSLMPTGGNQPQHFGDGTRLSIL.